One TCR beta chain is described in this entry. This entry is derived from a study of blood T cell repertoires in COVID-19. Study context: From T cells, B-cell-depleted T cells, or PBMCs came the material, which was cDNA or gDNA.

The junction had 11 bases not matched to a gene; V was cut back by 3 bases and J by 0 bases. The CDR3 runs to 17 residues. Per the original methods: Quantification of nucleated cells was approximated via reference gene primer amplification. Assay used: immunoSEQ multiplex PCR; TCRdb lists only in-frame clones, some missing. The V and J calls and the clone size are those of that table, but D and trimming were determined from the DNA. The sample has about 370,000 clones; about 87% are singletons. This rearrangement joins TRBV23-1 to TRBJ2-7; 7 nucleotides line up with TRBD2. TRBV23-1 has ORF status, its function being uncertain. The specimen was peripheral blood. This clonotype was sampled from a woman in her twenties or thirties with COVID-19, enrolled during active disease. The CDR3 DNA is TGCGCCAGCAGTCATTGGACGGGAGGACCTCGCTCCTACGAGCAGTACTTC. It is translated as CASSHWTGGPRSYEQYF.